The rows below give T cell receptor beta chains drawn from one sample of a study of regulatory T cells in long-lasting Graves disease. Each CDR3 protein is one row after TCRdb ran MiXCR on the multiplex PCR reads. The sample holds some 340,000 distinct CDR3 sequences, approximately 25% seen once. The source was peripheral blood mononuclear cells (PBMCs), collected when the disease was refractory, from a patient treated with antithyroid drugs. The source of these receptors is a woman aged 40 to 50 with Graves disease. Both conserved end residues are part of each CDR3. A D gene is named only where the DNA matches it firmly. Not every row has a clone size; where given, it reads once, few, many or a size class.

j_gene: TRBJ1-4; d_gene: -; v_gene: TRBV27; abundance: -; CDR3aa: CASSIRQRVGEKLFF; CDR3nt: TGTGCCAGCAGTATACGACAAAGGGTTGGTGAAAAACTGTTTTTT
j_gene: TRBJ2-7; d_gene: -; v_gene: TRBV20-1; abundance: -; CDR3aa: CSARDKEGAAYEQYF; CDR3nt: TGCAGTGCTAGAGATAAGGAGGGGGCGGCCTACGAGCAGTACTTC
j_gene: TRBJ2-2; d_gene: TRBD2; v_gene: TRBV11-2; abundance: many; CDR3aa: CASSLSAGGAGELFF; CDR3nt: TGTGCCAGCAGCTTATCGGCGGGAGGGGCCGGGGAGCTGTTTTTT
j_gene: TRBJ1-3; d_gene: -; v_gene: TRBV6-2/TRBV6-3; abundance: -; CDR3aa: CASTDHRVPVSGNTIYF; CDR3nt: TGTGCCAGCACCGACCACCGGGTGCCCGTCTCTGGAAACACCATATATTTT
j_gene: TRBJ1-3; d_gene: -; v_gene: TRBV12-3/TRBV12-4; abundance: many; CDR3aa: CASSSIPGNTIYF; CDR3nt: TGTGCCAGCAGTTCCATACCTGGAAACACCATATATTTT
j_gene: TRBJ2-7; d_gene: TRBD2; v_gene: TRBV25-1; abundance: -; CDR3aa: CASSAGTSAYEQYF; CDR3nt: TGTGCCAGCAGTGCCGGGACTAGCGCCTACGAGCAGTACTTC
j_gene: TRBJ2-2; d_gene: -; v_gene: TRBV7-3; abundance: few; CDR3aa: CASSRFSPPGELFF; CDR3nt: TGTGCCAGCAGCCGTTTCTCTCCTCCCGGGGAGCTGTTTTTT
j_gene: TRBJ2-7; d_gene: -; v_gene: TRBV20-1; abundance: -; CDR3aa: CSATRGLQGSWDEQYF; CDR3nt: TGCAGTGCTACCCGCGGTTTACAGGGTTCTTGGGACGAGCAGTACTTC
j_gene: TRBJ1-5; d_gene: -; v_gene: TRBV6-2/TRBV6-3; abundance: few; CDR3aa: CASSQTVGNQPQHF; CDR3nt: TGTGCCAGCAGTCAGACAGTGGGCAATCAGCCCCAGCATTTT
j_gene: TRBJ1-2; d_gene: TRBD1; v_gene: TRBV6-1; abundance: -; CDR3aa: CATSNRGGFNYGYTF; CDR3nt: TGTGCCACCTCGAACAGGGGAGGTTTTAACTATGGCTACACCTTC
j_gene: TRBJ2-7; d_gene: -; v_gene: TRBV29-1; abundance: few; CDR3aa: CSVEDLGEQYF; CDR3nt: TGCAGCGTTGAAGATCTCGGTGAGCAGTACTTC
j_gene: TRBJ1-4; d_gene: TRBD1; v_gene: TRBV6-5; abundance: few; CDR3aa: CASSYSRTGGVEKLFF; CDR3nt: TGTGCCAGCAGTTACTCCCGGACAGGCGGCGTTGAAAAACTGTTTTTT
j_gene: TRBJ2-1; d_gene: -; v_gene: TRBV10-1; abundance: -; CDR3aa: CASSEGGGSHNEQFF; CDR3nt: TGCGCCAGCAGTGAGGGGGGCGGGAGTCACAATGAGCAGTTCTTC
j_gene: TRBJ2-1; d_gene: -; v_gene: TRBV28; abundance: -; CDR3aa: CASSFRLRANGEQFF; CDR3nt: TGTGCCAGCAGTTTTAGACTCCGGGCGAACGGTGAGCAGTTCTTC
j_gene: TRBJ2-3; d_gene: TRBD2; v_gene: TRBV19; abundance: -; CDR3aa: CASTSRTSGSYTDTQYF; CDR3nt: TGTGCCAGTACCTCGCGGACTAGCGGGAGTTACACAGATACGCAGTATTTT
j_gene: TRBJ1-3; d_gene: -; v_gene: TRBV6-1; abundance: -; CDR3aa: CASSKGVSGNTIYF; CDR3nt: TGTGCCAGCAGCAAGGGAGTCTCTGGAAACACCATATATTTT
j_gene: TRBJ1-5; d_gene: TRBD1; v_gene: TRBV27; abundance: many; CDR3aa: CASSGQGSNQPQHF; CDR3nt: TGTGCCAGCAGTGGACAGGGAAGCAATCAGCCCCAGCATTTT
j_gene: TRBJ2-2; d_gene: TRBD2; v_gene: TRBV11-2; abundance: many; CDR3aa: CASSTFTGTSGRAGELFF; CDR3nt: TGTGCCAGCAGCACATTTACCGGGACTAGCGGCCGTGCCGGGGAGCTGTTTTTT
j_gene: TRBJ2-5; d_gene: -; v_gene: TRBV25-1; abundance: -; CDR3aa: CASSEYIGLGETQCF; CDR3nt: TGTGCCAGCAGTGAATATATCGGATTAGGAGAGACCCAGTGCTTC
j_gene: TRBJ2-2; d_gene: -; v_gene: TRBV7-9; abundance: -; CDR3aa: CASSSRESGELFF; CDR3nt: TGTGCTAGCAGCTCACGGGAGAGCGGGGAGCTGTTTTTT
j_gene: TRBJ1-5; d_gene: TRBD1; v_gene: TRBV4-1; abundance: -; CDR3aa: CASSQTGGVHYQPQHF; CDR3nt: TGCGCCAGCAGCCAGACAGGGGGCGTCCACTATCAGCCCCAGCATTTT
j_gene: TRBJ2-3; d_gene: TRBD1; v_gene: TRBV6-2/TRBV6-3; abundance: -; CDR3aa: CASSRTGGTDTQYF; CDR3nt: TGTGCCAGCAGCAGGACAGGGGGCACAGATACGCAGTATTTT
j_gene: TRBJ1-4; d_gene: -; v_gene: TRBV28; abundance: -; CDR3aa: CATLDRTNEKLFF; CDR3nt: TGTGCCACCTTGGACAGAACTAATGAAAAACTGTTTTTT
j_gene: TRBJ1-2; d_gene: -; v_gene: TRBV10-3; abundance: many; CDR3aa: CAASSGSGYTF; CDR3nt: TGTGCCGCCTCGTCGGGATCCGGCTACACCTTC
j_gene: TRBJ2-1; d_gene: -; v_gene: TRBV12-3/TRBV12-4; abundance: many; CDR3aa: CASSLGTNEQFF; CDR3nt: TGTGCCAGCAGTTTAGGAACCAATGAGCAGTTCTTC
j_gene: TRBJ1-1; d_gene: -; v_gene: TRBV3-1; abundance: -; CDR3aa: CASSQGPRNTEAFF; CDR3nt: TGTGCCAGCAGCCAAGGACCCAGGAACACTGAAGCTTTCTTT
j_gene: TRBJ1-1; d_gene: TRBD1; v_gene: TRBV20-1; abundance: few; CDR3aa: CSARTGGMNTEAFF; CDR3nt: TGCAGTGCTAGGACAGGGGGCATGAACACTGAAGCTTTCTTT
j_gene: TRBJ2-5; d_gene: TRBD1; v_gene: TRBV29-1; abundance: -; CDR3aa: CSVGDRAPGAQHF; CDR3nt: TGCAGCGTGGGAGACAGGGCCCCCGGGGCCCAGCACTTC
j_gene: TRBJ2-1; d_gene: TRBD2; v_gene: TRBV11-2; abundance: many; CDR3aa: CASSSELPSTSGSAHNEQFF; CDR3nt: TGTGCCAGCAGCTCAGAACTCCCCTCAACTAGCGGGAGTGCCCACAATGAGCAGTTCTTC
j_gene: TRBJ1-5; d_gene: -; v_gene: TRBV27; abundance: few; CDR3aa: CASSLNTLGQPQHF; CDR3nt: TGTGCCAGCAGTTTGAACACCCTCGGGCAGCCCCAGCATTTT
j_gene: TRBJ2-7; d_gene: -; v_gene: TRBV19; abundance: -; CDR3aa: CASSKSGHGYEQYF; CDR3nt: TGTGCCAGTAGTAAGTCCGGACATGGCTACGAGCAGTACTTC
j_gene: TRBJ2-7; d_gene: TRBD1; v_gene: TRBV5-1; abundance: -; CDR3aa: CASNPGQGLPSAYYEQYF; CDR3nt: TGCGCCAGCAACCCGGGACAGGGGCTACCTTCCGCCTATTACGAGCAGTACTTC
j_gene: TRBJ2-7; d_gene: -; v_gene: TRBV28; abundance: many; CDR3aa: CASSITGGVSYEQYF; CDR3nt: TGTGCCAGCAGCATTACAGGGGGGGTCTCCTACGAGCAGTACTTC
j_gene: TRBJ2-5; d_gene: TRBD2; v_gene: TRBV29-1; abundance: -; CDR3aa: CSESDGLAGVWQETQYF; CDR3nt: TGCAGCGAAAGTGATGGACTAGCGGGAGTATGGCAAGAGACCCAGTACTTC
j_gene: TRBJ1-1; d_gene: -; v_gene: TRBV9; abundance: few; CDR3aa: CASSVALEGRNTEAFF; CDR3nt: TGTGCCAGCAGCGTAGCTTTAGAGGGACGCAACACTGAAGCTTTCTTT
j_gene: TRBJ1-2; d_gene: -; v_gene: TRBV12-3/TRBV12-4; abundance: many; CDR3aa: CASSRAGKGYGYTF; CDR3nt: TGTGCCAGCAGTAGGGCAGGGAAAGGGTATGGCTACACCTTC
j_gene: TRBJ2-5; d_gene: -; v_gene: TRBV20-1; abundance: few; CDR3aa: CSASPDSQETQYF; CDR3nt: TGCAGTGCTAGCCCCGACAGCCAAGAGACCCAGTACTTC
j_gene: TRBJ1-2; d_gene: TRBD1; v_gene: TRBV28; abundance: many; CDR3aa: CASRGGTVYGYTF; CDR3nt: TGTGCCAGCAGGGGCGGGACAGTCTATGGCTACACCTTC
j_gene: TRBJ1-5; d_gene: -; v_gene: TRBV3-1; abundance: few; CDR3aa: CASSPSGRGNQPQHF; CDR3nt: TGTGCCAGCAGCCCGTCAGGGAGGGGAAATCAGCCCCAGCATTTT
j_gene: TRBJ1-5; d_gene: -; v_gene: TRBV12-3/TRBV12-4; abundance: many; CDR3aa: CASSLGGGPQHF; CDR3nt: TGTGCCAGCAGCCTCGGGGGGGGGCCCCAGCATTTT
j_gene: TRBJ1-5; d_gene: TRBD1; v_gene: TRBV2; abundance: many; CDR3aa: CASSGTGYDQPQHF; CDR3nt: TGTGCCAGCAGTGGGACAGGGTACGATCAGCCCCAGCATTTT
j_gene: TRBJ1-5; d_gene: -; v_gene: TRBV28; abundance: few; CDR3aa: CASSSVERVFDQPQHF; CDR3nt: TGTGCCAGCAGTTCTGTCGAACGGGTTTTTGATCAGCCCCAGCATTTT
j_gene: TRBJ2-7; d_gene: -; v_gene: TRBV10-3; abundance: many; CDR3aa: CAIRMGSKSYEQYF; CDR3nt: TGTGCCATCAGAATGGGGAGTAAGTCCTACGAGCAGTACTTC
j_gene: TRBJ2-1; d_gene: -; v_gene: TRBV28; abundance: few; CDR3aa: CASSSPRGGEQFF; CDR3nt: TGTGCCAGCAGTTCACCCAGGGGGGGTGAGCAGTTCTTC
j_gene: TRBJ2-5; d_gene: TRBD1; v_gene: TRBV28; abundance: many; CDR3aa: CASSLLGQGKRTQYF; CDR3nt: TGTGCCAGCAGTTTACTAGGACAGGGAAAGAGAACCCAGTACTTC